One sample yielded the 9 T cell receptor beta chains listed below, sequenced in a study of T-cell memory formation after mild COVID-19. A single record per CDR3 protein comes from TCRdb applying MiXCR to the 5' RACE reads. The sample contains around 510,000 distinct CDR3 sequences, about a fifth of which appear only once. The sequenced sample consisted of PBMCs or a T cell subset sorted from them (not recorded which). These receptors came from an adult woman who had mild COVID-19 (a few samples of this study predate the infection). Cell type and time point are not known.

This clonotype was counted a few times. In DNA, the CDR3 is TGTGCCAGCACCATGGAGACCAGGCCCTCCACTGAAGCTTTCTTT. Translation gives CASTMETRPSTEAFF. The rearrangement joins TRBV2 to TRBJ1-1; D unclear. Per germline, CDR1 SNHLY and CDR2 FYNNEI. V shed 7 bases and J shed 4 bases, with 19 bases lying between them. This CDR3 spans 15 amino acids.

Here the CDR3 DNA reads TGCAGTGCTAGACTATTGACGGGGAGGTCTGAAGCTTTCTTT. This encodes CSARLLTGRSEAFF. The chain combines TRBV20-1 with TRBJ1-1; no definite D call. The ends were cut back, 2 bases at V and 6 bases at J, with 16 bases in the middle. The CDR3 consists of 14 residues. Germline values: CDR1 DFQATT, CDR2 SNEGSKA (reference sequence).

The chain combines TRBV5-4 with TRBJ2-1, with TRBD1 matching over 11 bases. CDR1 is SGHNT and CDR2 is YYREEE in the germline V gene (reference sequence). The CDR3 runs 15 residues. V gave up 2 bases and J gave up 8 bases; unmatched junction bases: 6. The CDR3 region is CASSFRTGGLDEQFF. Written as DNA, the CDR3 is TGTGCCAGCAGCTTCCGGACAGGGGGCTTGGATGAGCAGTTCTTC.

Only a few counts were recorded for this clonotype. The chain has TRBV19 and TRBJ1-6, with D tentatively TRBD1 (6 bases). V was pared by 7 bases and J by 10 bases, with 17 bases between. Germline V gives CDR1 LNHDA, CDR2 SQIVND (reference sequence). The CDR3 contains 14 residues. The CDR3 sequence is CASKGGVLVSPLHF. CDR3 DNA: TGTGCCAGTAAAGGGGGAGTTTTGGTGTCACCCCTCCACTTT.

The chain employs TRBV7-2 and TRBJ2-5; 8 bases match TRBD1. The CDR3 loop spans 19 amino acids. Per germline, CDR1 SGHTA and CDR2 FQGNSA. With 3 bases clipped from V and 0 bases from J, the junction kept 15 bases outside the gene matches. The CDR3 sequence: CASSFGGQGILVNQETQYF. CDR3 DNA sequence: TGTGCCAGCAGCTTCGGAGGACAGGGAATCTTGGTAAACCAAGAGACCCAGTACTTC.

This rearrangement joins TRBV24-1 to TRBJ2-6; TRBD1 matches at 8 bases. This CDR3 is built from 15 residues. Per the germline V gene, CDR1 is KGHDR and CDR2 is SFDVKD. The J segment lost 2 bases and the V segment lost 9 bases, leaving 5 bases of the junction unmatched. The CDR3 protein is CATGSTGAGANVLTF. DNA for the CDR3: TGTGCCACCGGATCGACAGGGGCTGGGGCCAACGTCCTGACTTTC.

The V call is TRBV7-9, the J call TRBJ1-4, with D possibly being TRBD1 (5 bases). The V end was cut by 0 bases, the J end by 7 bases, with 12 bases between. Germline CDR1 and CDR2: SEHNR and FQNEAQ (reference sequence). This CDR3 is built from 15 residues. CDR3 in amino acids: CASSLAPGAPEKLFF. CDR3 nucleotides: TGTGCCAGCAGCTTAGCGCCTGGGGCGCCTGAAAAACTGTTTTTT.

This chain joins TRBV10-3 and TRBJ1-1; D call uncertain. The CDR3 is 11 residues long. Germline V CDR1 and CDR2: ENHRY, SYGVKD. DNA of the CDR3: TGTGCTATTCGGGGTGCCACTGAAGCTTTCTTT. Residues: CAIRGATEAFF.

This chain joins TRBV12-3 or TRBV12-4 and TRBJ2-5; 10 bases line up with TRBD2. V lost 6 bases to trimming and J lost 5 bases; unmatched junction nucleotides: 9. The CDR3 runs 15 residues. CDR3 amino acids: CASSPRSGGGETQYF. In nucleotides, the CDR3 is TGTGCCAGCAGCCCTAGGAGCGGGGGGGGTGAGACCCAGTACTTC.